Below are 16 T cell receptor beta chains sequenced from a single sample in a study of shared clonotypes between healthy human individuals. Here immunoSEQ multiplex PCR was the method, and the copy in TCRdb shows in-frame clones only, minus some. The table lists about 2.3 million clones, about 90% of them singletons. Sequenced input: naive CD4+ T cells from PBMCs. Subset denoted: CD45RA+ positively selected. These receptor sequences come from a man aged 18 to 29 in good health. Some clones in this sample may be carry-over from other donors' samples.

V gene TRBV6-6 combines with J gene TRBJ2-1; 13 nucleotides agree with TRBD2. The CDR3 is 16 amino acids. V lost 4 bases to trimming and J lost 5 bases; unmatched junction nucleotides: 5. Germline-derived CDR1 and CDR2 are MNHNY and SVGAGI (reference sequence). This chain's CDR3 is CASSSTGTSGNNEQFF. The DNA for the CDR3 is TGTGCCAGCAGTTCGACCGGGACTAGCGGGAACAATGAGCAGTTCTTC.

The chain is built from TRBV5-1 and TRBJ2-1; D is uncertain. Germline V lookup: CDR1 SGHRS, CDR2 YFSETQ. The V gene lost 2 bases and the J gene lost 2 bases, with 11 bases spanning the gap. The CDR3 covers 15 residues. The CDR3 loop is CASSFSPGTYNEQFF. CDR3 nucleotides: TGCGCCAGCAGCTTTAGTCCAGGAACCTACAATGAGCAGTTCTTC.

The chain employs TRBV2 and TRBJ2-3; 12 nucleotides align to TRBD2. Germline V CDR1 and CDR2: SNHLY, FYNNEI. This CDR3 has 14 residues. Trimming took 10 bases from V and 6 from J; bases not matched to a gene: 8. CDR3 residues: CATATSGGGDTQYF. The CDR3 DNA reads TGTGCCACCGCGACTAGCGGGGGTGGGGATACGCAGTATTTT.

The rearrangement joins TRBV21-1 to TRBJ2-4. TRBV21-1 is an annotated pseudogene. The CDR3 has 21 amino acids. The CDR3 sequence: CASSHCKEGMYPVLAKNIQYF. CDR3 DNA sequence: TGTGCCAGCAGCCATTGTAAAGAGGGGATGTATCCTGTCCTAGCCAAAAACATTCAGTACTTC.

The rearrangement uses TRBV9 and TRBJ2-1; TRBD2 might be the D (6 bases). CDR1 SGDLS and CDR2 YYNGEE come from the germline V gene. The V end lost 0 bases, the J end lost 10 bases, and 11 bases lay between the germline ends. The CDR3 is made up of 13 amino acids. CDR3 coding DNA: TGTGCCAGCAGCGTAGCTTGGCGGGACGAGCAGTTCTTC. This sequence encodes CASSVAWRDEQFF.

The chain carries TRBV30 and TRBJ2-1; 8 bases map to TRBD1. Germline CDR1 reads GTSNPN; CDR2 reads SVGIG (reference sequence). The length of the CDR3 is 15 residues. V trimming: 1 base; J trimming: 3 bases; junction bases outside the gene matches: 5. The CDR3 nucleotides are TGTGCCTGGAGTGCGGACAGGGCACACTACAATGAGCAGTTCTTC. This codes for CAWSADRAHYNEQFF.

The rearrangement uses TRBV19 and TRBJ2-4, with D perhaps matching TRBD2 (6 bases). From germline, CDR1 is LNHDA and CDR2 SQIVND (reference sequence). Trimming pared 1 base from V and 0 bases from J, leaving 7 bases between. The CDR3 totals 15 residues. CDR3 nucleotides: TGTGCCAGTAGTATAGCGGGAGTAGCCAAAAACATTCAGTACTTC. Encoded protein: CASSIAGVAKNIQYF.

The CDR3 nucleotides read TGTGCCAGCAGCTTACAGAGTAGCAATCAGCCCCAGCATTTT. Translated, it gives CASSLQSSNQPQHF. This chain joins TRBV7-9 and TRBJ1-5; no firm D call. Germline lookup yields CDR1 SEHNR and CDR2 FQNEAQ (reference sequence). CDR3 length equals 14 residues. V was pared by 2 bases and J by 0 bases, with 5 bases between.

The chain joins TRBV7-9 to TRBJ1-3, with 7 bases identical to TRBD1. CDR1 and CDR2 from the germline V gene are SEHNR and FQNEAQ (reference sequence). This CDR3 has 12 residues. V shed 6 bases and J 8 bases; nucleotides not matched to a gene: 4. The CDR3 nucleotides are TGTGCCAGCAGTTACCAGGGGGACACCATATATTTT. Its translation: CASSYQGDTIYF.

This clone was seen once. V gene TRBV4-3 combines with J gene TRBJ1-1; D possibly corresponds to TRBD1 (6 bases). The V end was cut by 4 bases, the J end by 11 bases, with 20 bases between. CDR3 length equals 14 residues. Germline V gene lookup returns CDR1 LGHNA and CDR2 YSLEER. CDR3 DNA: TGCGCCAGCAGCCGCCAGCCGGGACAACAACAGGCTTTCTTT. This translates into CASSRQPGQQQAFF.

Note on this clone: At the DNA level, this CDR3 is encoded by other sequences in the same sample as well. The CDR3 region is CASSRSYEQYF. The CDR3 coding sequence is TGTGCCAGCAGCCGTTCCTACGAGCAGTACTTC. This chain links TRBV7-2 with TRBJ2-7, with unresolved D. The V end was cut by 5 bases, the J end by 1 base, with 3 bases between. CDR1 is SGHTA and CDR2 is FQGNSA in the germline V gene. This CDR3 is built from 11 residues.

J is TRBJ1-1 and V is TRBV10-1; 7 positions match TRBD1. The germline V gene encodes CDR1 WNHNN and CDR2 SYGVQD (reference sequence). The V segment lost 5 bases and the J segment 11 bases; nucleotides outside the gene matches: 11. This CDR3 region has 13 residues. In DNA, the CDR3 is TGCGCCAGCAGTAAAGACAGGGCGGGTATGGCTTTCTTT. It specifies CASSKDRAGMAFF.

The chain combines TRBV7-2 with TRBJ1-5; TRBD1 is a possible D gene (5 bases). The CDR3 loop spans 15 amino acids. Germline assignment: CDR1 SGHTA and CDR2 FQGNSA. The ends were cut back, 1 base at V and 3 bases at J, with 10 bases in the middle. The CDR3: CASSLVGRANQPQHF. The CDR3 coding sequence is TGTGCCAGCAGCTTAGTGGGCAGGGCCAATCAGCCCCAGCATTTT.

Note on this clone: Distinct nucleotide sequences in the sample also encode this CDR3. J is TRBJ2-1 and V is TRBV11-3; 11 nucleotides match TRBD2. V dropped 4 bases and J dropped 4; count of bases not matched to a gene: 3. Germline V CDR1 and CDR2: SGHNT, YENEEA. The CDR3 loop spans 15 amino acids. The CDR3 DNA follows: TGTGCCAGCAGCTCCGGGACTAGCGGTTACAATGAGCAGTTCTTC. Translation gives CASSSGTSGYNEQFF.

The rearrangement joins TRBV7-9 to TRBJ2-1; 8 positions match TRBD2. V lost 6 bases to trimming and J lost 5 bases; unmatched junction nucleotides: 12. CDR3 size: 16 residues. The germline V gene encodes CDR1 SEHNR and CDR2 FQNEAQ (reference sequence). The CDR3 sequence: CASRPGAGAKDNEQFF. CDR3 DNA: TGTGCCAGCAGGCCAGGAGCGGGAGCTAAAGACAATGAGCAGTTCTTC. Full variable domain (remainder filled in from reference TRBV7-9 and TRBJ2-1): DTGVSQNPRHKITKRGQNVTFRCDPISEHNRLYWYRQTLGQGPEFLTYFQNEAQLEKSRLLSDRFSAERPKGSFSTLEIQRTEQGDSAMYLCASRPGAGAKDNEQFFGPGTRLTVL.

This sequence joins TRBV7-2 and TRBJ2-7; 9 nucleotides align to TRBD2. Losses at the gene ends were 5 bases for V and 6 bases for J; bases not matched to a gene: 11. The germline gives CDR1 SGHTA, CDR2 FQGNSA. The CDR3 contains 15 residues. The CDR3 loop is CASSPLGLASGEQYF. In DNA, the CDR3 is TGTGCCAGCAGCCCCCTGGGACTAGCTAGCGGCGAGCAGTACTTC.